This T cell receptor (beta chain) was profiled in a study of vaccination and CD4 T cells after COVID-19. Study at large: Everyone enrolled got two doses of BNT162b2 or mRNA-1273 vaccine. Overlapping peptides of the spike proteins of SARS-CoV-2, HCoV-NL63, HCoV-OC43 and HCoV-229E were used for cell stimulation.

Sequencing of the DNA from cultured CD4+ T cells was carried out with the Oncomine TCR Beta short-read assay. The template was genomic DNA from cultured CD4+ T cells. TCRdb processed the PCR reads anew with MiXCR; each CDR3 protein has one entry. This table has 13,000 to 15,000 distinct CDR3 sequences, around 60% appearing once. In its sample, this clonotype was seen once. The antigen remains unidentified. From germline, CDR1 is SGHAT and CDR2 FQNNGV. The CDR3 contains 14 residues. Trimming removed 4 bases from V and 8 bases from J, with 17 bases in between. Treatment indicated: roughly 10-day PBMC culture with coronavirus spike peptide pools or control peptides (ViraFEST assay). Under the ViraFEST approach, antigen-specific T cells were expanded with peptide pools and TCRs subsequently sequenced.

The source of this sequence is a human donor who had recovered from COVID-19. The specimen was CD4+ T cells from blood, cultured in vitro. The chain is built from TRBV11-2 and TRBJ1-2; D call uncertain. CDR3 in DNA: TGTGCCAGCAGCTGGAGCACGGACCCTGGAGGCTACACCTTC. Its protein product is CASSWSTDPGGYTF.